The 7 T cell receptor beta chains listed next were all sequenced from one sample in a study of blood T cell repertoires in COVID-19. The method was immunoSEQ multiplex PCR; TCRdb's version includes in-frame clones alone and lacks a portion of them. The repertoire holds 200,000 to 250,000 clones, with over 80% as singletons. The sample was peripheral blood. The receptors derive from a man between 25 and 39 years old who had recovered from COVID-19.

Written as DNA, the CDR3 is TGTGCCAGCAGCGTAGGGCAGCGTATGGATCAGCCCCAGCATTTT. Its translation: CASSVGQRMDQPQHF. J is TRBJ1-5 and V is TRBV9; no reliable D call. Per the germline V gene, CDR1 is SGDLS and CDR2 is YYNGEE. The CDR3 sequence is 15 residues long. V was shortened by 0 bases and J by 5 bases, with 12 bases between the two germline ends. Supplemented by reference TRBV9 and TRBJ1-5, the full variable domain reads DSGVTQTPKHLITATGQRVTLRCSPRSGDLSVYWYQQSLDQGLQFLIQYYNGEERAKGNILERFSAQQFPDLHSELNLSSLELGDSALYFCASSVGQRMDQPQHFGDGTRLSIL.

The chain recombines TRBV7-9 with TRBJ1-3, with a weak D call TRBD1 (6 bases). The CDR3 is 16 amino acids. Trimming took off 2 bases at V and 4 bases at J, with 15 bases between the two ends. Germline lookup yields CDR1 SEHNR and CDR2 FQNEAQ (reference sequence). CDR3 in DNA: TGTGCCAGCAGCTTAAGGGCAGGGGCAGCCGGAAACACCATATATTTT. The encoded protein is CASSLRAGAAGNTIYF.

The chain has TRBV6-1 and TRBJ1-1; D might be TRBD1 (6 bases). Trimming shortened V by 2 bases and J by 10 bases, and 14 bases separated the two germline ends. CDR1 is MNHNS and CDR2 is SASEGT in the germline V gene. CDR3 size: 13 residues. The CDR3 region has the DNA TGTGCCAGCAGTGAAAGGGGACAAGAGGGAGCTTTCTTT. This sequence encodes CASSERGQEGAFF.

V usage is TRBV19 and J usage is TRBJ1-5, with D perhaps TRBD1 (6 bases). Trimming stripped 5 bases from V and 7 bases from J, with 12 bases between. This CDR3 is 13 amino acids long. Looked up from germline, CDR1 is LNHDA and CDR2 is SQIVND (reference sequence). This CDR3 is CASSEGVRQPQHF. In DNA form, the CDR3 reads TGTGCCAGTAGTGAGGGGGTTCGGCAGCCCCAGCATTTT.

The chain uses TRBV6-5 and TRBJ2-3; 11 nucleotides agree with TRBD2. CDR3 length: 15 residues. Germline values: CDR1 MNHEY, CDR2 SVGAGI. The junction had 11 bases not matched to a gene; V was cut back by 10 bases and J by 5 bases. CDR3 DNA: TGTGCCACCCTAGCGGGGGGTTATTTAGGAGATACGCAGTATTTT. Protein product: CATLAGGYLGDTQYF.

The chain combines TRBV9 with TRBJ2-1, with D maybe TRBD2 (5 bases). The CDR3 loop spans 20 amino acids. Trimming took 0 bases from V and 7 from J, leaving 29 bases between them. CDR1 and CDR2 (germline): SGDLS, YYNGEE. CDR3 loop: CASSVVERNEVSAGDNEQFF. CDR3 coding DNA: TGTGCCAGCAGCGTAGTCGAGCGCAACGAGGTGAGCGCGGGTGATAATGAGCAGTTCTTC.

As DNA, the CDR3 is TGTGCCAGTAGCCCTAGGGGGTATGATGGCTACACCTTC. This sequence encodes CASSPRGYDGYTF. V gene TRBV19 combines with J gene TRBJ1-2; tentative D call: TRBD1 (6 bases). V lost 6 bases to trimming and J lost 6 bases, with 14 bases between them. This CDR3 spans 13 amino acids. Germline assignment: CDR1 LNHDA and CDR2 SQIVND (reference sequence).